Below are 9 T cell receptor beta chains sequenced from a single sample in a study of T cell responses to AZD1222 COVID-19 vaccine. The method was immunoSEQ multiplex PCR; TCRdb's version includes in-frame clones alone and lacks a portion of them. Here the sample spans roughly 120,000 clones, 85% to 95% being singletons. The material was peripheral blood, obtained on day 0 of AZD1222 vaccination. All receptors come from an adult in good health.

The genes are TRBV28 and TRBJ2-1; 7 bases agree with TRBD2. Looked up from germline, CDR1 is MDHEN and CDR2 is SYDVKM. The CDR3 consists of 16 residues. V lost 5 bases and J lost 15; bases outside the gene matches: 22. Written as DNA, the CDR3 is TGTGCCAGCAGTCCCCGGACTCGCGGGAGAGCTCTGGGTAGGTTCTTC. It codes for CASSPRTRGRALGRFF.

The rearrangement joins TRBV10-3 to TRBJ1-5; no reliable D call. Looked up from germline, CDR1 is ENHRY and CDR2 is SYGVKD. This CDR3 region has 13 residues. V dropped 3 bases and J dropped 5 bases, with 8 bases sitting between them. The CDR3 DNA reads as TGTGCCATCAGTGATAGGGATGATCAGCCCCAGCATTTT. Translation gives CAISDRDDQPQHF.

This clone was counted a single time. The V gene is TRBV7-8, the J gene TRBJ1-5, with a weak D call TRBD1 (5 bases). CDR1 SGHVS and CDR2 FQNEAQ come from the germline V gene. The CDR3 extends over 18 amino acids. V was shortened by 5 bases and J by 0 bases, with 20 bases between the two germline ends. The CDR3 is CASSKGPPGPYSNQPQHF. Here the CDR3 DNA reads TGTGCCAGCAGCAAAGGCCCCCCGGGGCCGTATAGCAATCAGCCCCAGCATTTT.

The chain recombines TRBV19 with TRBJ2-7; TRBD2 agrees at 10 bases. Per the germline V gene, CDR1 is LNHDA and CDR2 is SQIVND (reference sequence). Losses at the gene ends were 5 bases for V and 5 bases for J; bases not matched to a gene: 9. There are 15 residues in the CDR3. The CDR3 nucleotides read TGTGCCAGTAGTCGGCCTAGCGGGAGTACCCACGAGCAGTACTTC. It encodes CASSRPSGSTHEQYF.

Only a few counts were recorded for this clone. The CDR3 is CASSLAGVDYEQYF. CDR3 coding DNA: TGTGCCAGCAGTTTAGCGGGAGTAGACTACGAGCAGTACTTC. The chain couples TRBV27 to TRBJ2-7; 7 bases match TRBD2. Trimming at V came to 2 bases and at J to 3 bases, leaving 4 bases not matched to a gene. The length of the CDR3 is 14 residues. CDR1 and CDR2 from the germline V gene are MNHEY and SMNVEV (reference sequence).

This clone turned up a few times. The rearrangement joins TRBV11-2 to TRBJ1-3; D unclear. Trimming took off 1 base at V and 0 bases at J, with 13 bases between the two ends. The CDR3 length is 17 residues. Germline V gene sequence: CDR1 SGHAT, CDR2 FQNNGV. The CDR3 is CASSLGYGPSSGNTIYF. CDR3 sequence (DNA): TGTGCCAGCAGCTTAGGATACGGACCCTCCTCTGGAAACACCATATATTTT.

The genes are TRBV2 and TRBJ2-7; D remains ambiguous. Trimming stripped 7 bases from V and 7 bases from J, with 11 bases between. This CDR3 is 11 amino acids long. CDR1 is SNHLY and CDR2 is FYNNEI in the germline V gene. CDR3 residues: CASKFWGEQYF. CDR3 nucleotide sequence: TGTGCCAGCAAATTTTGGGGAGAGCAGTACTTC. The whole variable domain, filled in from reference TRBV2 and TRBJ2-7, reads EPEVTQTPSHQVTQMGQEVILRCVPISNHLYFYWYRQILGQKVEFLVSFYNNEISEKSEIFDDQFSVERPDGSNFTLKIRSTKLEDSAMYFCASKFWGEQYFGPGTRLTVT.

As to this clone: One end of the junction does not line up with germline, which may come from a read error. The V gene is TRBV30, the J gene TRBJ2-7; D unresolved. The CDR3 covers 14 residues. Germline V CDR1 and CDR2: GTSNPN, SVGIG (reference sequence). Here the CDR3 DNA reads TGTGCCTGGAGTGGAAATGACTGGGGAAGGTTTACTATTTTC. Protein product: CAWSGNDWGRFTIF.

The chain carries TRBV4-1 and TRBJ1-5, with D perhaps TRBD1 (6 bases). Germline CDR1 reads MGHRA; CDR2 reads YSYEKL. Trimming took off 4 bases at V and 3 bases at J, with 13 bases between the two ends. The CDR3 consists of 15 residues. CDR3 amino acids: CASSPLRGSNQPQHF. The CDR3 DNA follows: TGCGCCAGCAGCCCCCTGAGGGGGTCCAATCAGCCCCAGCATTTT.